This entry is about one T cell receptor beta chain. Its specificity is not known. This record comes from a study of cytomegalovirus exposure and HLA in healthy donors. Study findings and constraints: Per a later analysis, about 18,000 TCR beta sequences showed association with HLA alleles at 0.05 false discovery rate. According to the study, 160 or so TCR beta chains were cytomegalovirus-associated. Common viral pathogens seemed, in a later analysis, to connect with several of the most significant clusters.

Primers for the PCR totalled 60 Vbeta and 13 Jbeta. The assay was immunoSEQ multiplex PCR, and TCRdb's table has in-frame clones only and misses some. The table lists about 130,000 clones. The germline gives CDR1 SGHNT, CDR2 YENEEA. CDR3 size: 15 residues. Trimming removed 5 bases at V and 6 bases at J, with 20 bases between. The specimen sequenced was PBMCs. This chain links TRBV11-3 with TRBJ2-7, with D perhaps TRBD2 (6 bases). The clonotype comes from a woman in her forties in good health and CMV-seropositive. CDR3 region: CASSPSAGPLGEQYF. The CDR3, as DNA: TGTGCCAGCAGCCCTTCTGCGGGACCCCTTGGCGAGCAGTACTTC.